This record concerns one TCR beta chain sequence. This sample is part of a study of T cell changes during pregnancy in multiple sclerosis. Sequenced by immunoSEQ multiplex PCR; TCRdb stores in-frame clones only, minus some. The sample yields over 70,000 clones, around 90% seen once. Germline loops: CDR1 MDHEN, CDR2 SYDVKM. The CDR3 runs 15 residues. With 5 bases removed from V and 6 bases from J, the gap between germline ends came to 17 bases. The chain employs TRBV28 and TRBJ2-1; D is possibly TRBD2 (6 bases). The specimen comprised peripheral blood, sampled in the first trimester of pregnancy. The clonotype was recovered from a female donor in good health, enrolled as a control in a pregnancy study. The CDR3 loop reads CASSPPSGEVNEQFF. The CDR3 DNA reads TGTGCCAGCAGTCCCCCCTCGGGGGAGGTCAATGAGCAGTTCTTC.